These 10 T cell receptor beta chains share one sample of origin, sequenced in a study of blood T cells in healthy people across ages. Through a sample-barcoded 5' primer and a J-beta primer mix, a second PCR was run for about 6 to 11 cycles. TCRdb called the 5' RACE reads again in MiXCR, with one record for every CDR3 protein. The profile covers roughly 1 million distinct CDR3 sequences, with approximately 25% appearing a single time and 0.65% to 0.95% taken by the ten largest. This same sample was also part of a study on T cells of mothers and their children.

Sequenced sample: blood. The source of these receptors is a girl aged 2-9 years in good health.

The CDR3 nucleotides read TGCAGCGCCTTGGGGACACTGGACTCACATTACCAAGAGACCCAGTACTTC. Protein sequence: CSALGTLDSHYQETQYF. The chain combines TRBV29-1 with TRBJ2-5; D may be TRBD1 (6 bases). CDR1 is SQVTM and CDR2 is ANQGSEA in the germline V gene. The CDR3 extends over 17 amino acids. Trimming removed 7 bases at V and 0 bases at J, with 24 bases between. Variable domain in full (rest from reference TRBV29-1 and TRBJ2-5): SAVISQKPSRDICQRGTSLTIQCQVDSQVTMMFWYRQQPGQSLTLIATANQGSEATYESGFVIDKFPISRPNLTFSTLTVSNMSPEDSSIYLCSALGTLDSHYQETQYFGPGTRLLVL.

This clonotype came up many times. This sequence joins TRBV5-5 and TRBJ2-5, with a tentative D call TRBD1 (5 bases). Per the germline V gene, CDR1 is SGHKS and CDR2 is YYEKEE (reference sequence). CDR3 size: 12 residues. Between the trimmed V and J ends, which lost 3 bases and 5 bases, there was a span of 8 bases. For the CDR3, the DNA is TGTGCCAGCAGCTCCTCAGGGGAGACCCAGTACTTC. This encodes CASSSSGETQYF. Drawing the rest from reference TRBV5-5 and TRBJ2-5, the complete variable domain is DAGVTQSPTHLIKTRGQQVTLRCSPISGHKSVSWYQQVLGQGPQFIFQYYEKEERGRGNFPDRFSARQFPNYSSELNVNALLLGDSALYLCASSSSGETQYFGPGTRLLVL.

The chain has TRBV7-2 and TRBJ2-5, with 7 bases fitting TRBD2. The length of the CDR3 is 14 residues. V was clipped by 1 base and J by 6 bases; unmatched bases: 5. Germline V gene lookup returns CDR1 SGHTA and CDR2 FQGNSA. Here the CDR3 reads CASSLGTSVQTQYF. The CDR3 DNA sequence: TGTGCCAGCAGCTTAGGGACTAGTGTTCAGACCCAGTACTTC.

The rearrangement uses TRBV20-1 and TRBJ1-2; D is perhaps TRBD1 (5 bases). Germline-derived CDR1 and CDR2 are DFQATT and SNEGSKA (reference sequence). The germline V and J ends were trimmed by 0 bases and 4 bases, with 12 bases remaining between them. The CDR3 is made up of 14 amino acids. CDR3 loop: CSARDPTGLYGYTF. The CDR3 region has the DNA TGCAGTGCTAGAGATCCCACAGGCCTCTATGGCTACACCTTC.

The rearrangement links TRBV7-3 to TRBJ2-3; 9 nucleotides agree with TRBD2. Germline values: CDR1 SGHTA, CDR2 FQGTGA. CDR3 length: 14 residues. V trimming: 2 bases; J trimming: 8 bases; junction bases outside the gene matches: 5. In DNA, the CDR3 is TGTGCCAGCAGCTTAGCGGGGGGGGCGGGTACGCAGTATTTT. Protein: CASSLAGGAGTQYF.

The rearrangement links TRBV29-1 to TRBJ1-2; no reliable D call. CDR1 and CDR2 (germline): SQVTM, ANQGSEA. CDR3 size: 15 residues. V was cut by 4 bases and J by 5 bases, with 20 bases left in between. The CDR3 DNA reads as TGCAGCGTTGGGGCACTCGACACGGCCCGATATGGCTACACCTTC. Its translation is CSVGALDTARYGYTF.

CDR3 in DNA: TGCAGTGCTAGAAAGGTGACGGTTGATATGAGCTCCTACAATGAGCAGTTCTTC. Translation: CSARKVTVDMSSYNEQFF. The chain has TRBV20-1 and TRBJ2-1; D remains ambiguous. In germline, CDR1 is DFQATT, CDR2 SNEGSKA (reference sequence). CDR3 length equals 18 residues. V lost 2 bases and J lost 0, with 20 bases in between.

Only a few counts were recorded for this clonotype. The chain has TRBV4-3 and TRBJ2-1; D may be TRBD2 (6 bases). The CDR3 runs 14 residues. V was trimmed by 3 bases and J by 7 bases, leaving 13 bases between them. In germline, CDR1 is LGHNA, CDR2 YSLEER. The chain's CDR3 is CASSHGTSANEQFF. The CDR3 DNA follows: TGCGCCAGCAGCCACGGGACTTCGGCGAATGAGCAGTTCTTC.

The chain uses TRBV29-1 and TRBJ1-2, with 7 bases that match TRBD1. J was trimmed by 4 bases and V by 6 bases; bases with no gene match: 20. The CDR3 loop spans 17 amino acids. Germline V gene data show CDR1 as SQVTM and CDR2 as ANQGSEA. The chain's CDR3 is CSVPYFGTARLGYGYTF. The DNA for the CDR3 is TGCAGCGTCCCTTACTTCGGGACAGCTAGGTTGGGCTATGGCTACACCTTC. Combining the CDR3 with reference TRBV29-1 and TRBJ1-2 gives the whole variable domain SAVISQKPSRDICQRGTSLTIQCQVDSQVTMMFWYRQQPGQSLTLIATANQGSEATYESGFVIDKFPISRPNLTFSTLTVSNMSPEDSSIYLCSVPYFGTARLGYGYTFGSGTRLTVV.

The chain has TRBV20-1 and TRBJ2-5; 7 bases line up with TRBD2. The V segment lost 3 bases and the J segment 5 bases; nucleotides outside the gene matches: 9. The CDR3 sequence is 14 residues long. CDR1 and CDR2 (germline): DFQATT, SNEGSKA (reference sequence). The CDR3 DNA reads TGCAGTGCTAGGTCTGCGGGAGTCTGGGAGACCCAGTACTTC. Protein sequence: CSARSAGVWETQYF.